The next 20 T cell receptor beta chains were all read from a single sample in a study of blood T cell repertoires in COVID-19. Here immunoSEQ multiplex PCR was the method, and the copy in TCRdb shows in-frame clones only, minus some. This table holds over 120,000 clones, about 86% found once. Sample: peripheral blood. Receptors were obtained from a woman aged 45-65 years with active or convalescent COVID-19.

V gene TRBV6-2 or TRBV6-3 combines with J gene TRBJ2-1; 7 bases line up with TRBD2. The CDR3 is made up of 15 amino acids. Germline CDR1 MNHEY, CDR2 SVGEGT. The V gene end was trimmed by 2 bases and the J gene end by 4 bases; junction bases not matched to a gene: 5. This chain's CDR3 is CASSYGRADYNEQFF. The CDR3 coding sequence is TGTGCCAGCAGTTACGGGAGGGCCGATTACAATGAGCAGTTCTTC.

This clone was recorded a few times. The chain couples TRBV5-1 to TRBJ1-1; 8 bases agree with TRBD1. The V gene's germline CDR1 is SGHRS and CDR2 YFSETQ. The CDR3 is made up of 14 amino acids. V lost 4 bases and J lost 4; bases outside the gene matches: 6. In DNA form, the CDR3 reads TGCGCCAGCAGCCAACAGGGGGGTGTCACTGAAGCTTTCTTT. Translation: CASSQQGGVTEAFF. Full variable domain (outside the CDR3, taken from reference TRBV5-1 and TRBJ1-1): KAGVTQTPRYLIKTRGQQVTLSCSPISGHRSVSWYQQTPGQGLQFLFEYFSETQRNKGNFPGRFSGRQFSNSRSEMNVSTLELGDSALYLCASSQQGGVTEAFFGQGTRLTVV.

The V and J genes are TRBV21-1 and TRBJ1-5; TRBD1 was called by the table and not checked on the DNA. TRBV21-1 is shown as a pseudogene. This CDR3 has 24 amino acids. CDR3 bases: TGTGCCAGCAGCAAAGCGAATGGACAGGGGCCCCCCCGACTAGCTGAATATAGCAATCAGCCCCAGCATTTT. Translation gives CASSKANGQGPPRLAEYSNQPQHF.

This clone was detected only once. This chain connects TRBV7-3 to TRBJ2-6, with a weak D call TRBD2 (5 bases). The ends were cut back, 5 bases at V and 0 bases at J, with 11 bases in the middle. The germline CDR1 and CDR2 sequences are SGHTA and FQGTGA. The CDR3 has 16 residues. The CDR3 DNA sequence: TGTGCCAGCAGCCCTCGGGGTAACTCTGGGGCCAACGTCCTGACTTTC. This encodes CASSPRGNSGANVLTF.

A remark on this clone: This sample also contains other DNA sequences that code for the same CDR3. The chain has TRBV18 and TRBJ1-1; weak D call: TRBD1 (6 bases). Per germline, CDR1 KGHSH and CDR2 LQKENI. The V end lost 0 bases, the J end lost 0 bases, and 8 bases lay between the germline ends. The CDR3 is 15 residues long. CDR3 in amino acids: CASSPPGTLNTEAFF. In DNA, the CDR3 is TGTGCCAGCTCACCACCAGGGACATTGAACACTGAAGCTTTCTTT.

The rearrangement joins TRBV19 to TRBJ1-4; 7 bases agree with TRBD1. The CDR3 has 14 amino acids. Germline CDR1 LNHDA, CDR2 SQIVND (reference sequence). Germline trimming cut 6 bases from V and 6 bases from J; bases unmatched to any gene: 7. The CDR3, as DNA: TGTGCCAGTAGAAAACAGGGGTTTCATGAAAAACTGTTTTTT. This gives the protein CASRKQGFHEKLFF.

The gene calls are TRBV12-3 or TRBV12-4 and TRBJ1-2, with unresolved D. There are 12 residues in the CDR3. Trimming left V 0 bases short and J 5 bases short, with 4 bases between. CDR3 sequence reads: CASSLAGYGYTF. The CDR3 DNA reads as TGTGCCAGCAGTTTAGCCGGGTATGGCTACACCTTC.

This clone was seen only once. The chain uses TRBV19 and TRBJ1-2; D gene unclear. Germline CDR1 and CDR2: LNHDA and SQIVND (reference sequence). Between the trimmed V and J ends, which lost 5 bases and 8 bases, there was a span of 12 bases. CDR3 size: 12 residues. The CDR3 reads CASSSYGSGYTF. The CDR3 DNA reads as TGTGCCAGTAGTTCTTACGGGTCCGGCTACACCTTC. The full variable domain, with the rest looked up from reference TRBV19 and TRBJ1-2, is DGGITQSPKYLFRKEGQNVTLSCEQNLNHDAMYWYRQDPGQGLRLIYYSQIVNDFQKGDIAEGYSVSREKKESFPLTVTSAQKNPTAFYLCASSSYGSGYTFGSGTRLTVV.

This sequence joins TRBV6-5 and TRBJ2-5; possibly TRBD2 for D (5 bases). The CDR3 runs 13 residues. Trimming removed 6 bases from V and 4 bases from J, with 12 bases in between. Per germline, CDR1 MNHEY and CDR2 SVGAGI. As DNA, the CDR3 is TGTGCCAGCAGGCCGGGGAGAGGAGAGACCCAGTACTTC. This encodes CASRPGRGETQYF.

The CDR3 DNA is TGTGCCAGCAGCCACAATACCGGGGATAAGCAGTACTTC. It codes for CASSHNTGDKQYF. V usage is TRBV27 and J usage is TRBJ2-7, with D maybe TRBD2 (5 bases). This CDR3 has 13 residues. Deletions cut 6 bases from V and 8 bases from J, with 17 bases between. Germline CDR1 is MNHEY and CDR2 is SMNVEV (reference sequence).

This clone was seen a handful of times. V and J are TRBV24-1 and TRBJ2-3; possibly TRBD2 for D (6 bases). Trimming pared 3 bases from V and 1 base from J, leaving 10 bases between. Germline values: CDR1 KGHDR, CDR2 SFDVKD. The CDR3 covers 15 residues. The CDR3 coding sequence is TGTGCCACCAGTGATGTCCGACTAGGCACAGATACGCAGTATTTT. Translated, it gives CATSDVRLGTDTQYF.

This clone has more than one count but fewer than ten. The chain links TRBV5-6 to TRBJ1-1, with no clear D. CDR1 and CDR2 (germline): SGHDT, YYEEEE. The CDR3 consists of 13 residues. The V end was cut by 4 bases, the J end by 6 bases, with 13 bases between. CDR3 residues: CASSVIGGPEAFF. CDR3 sequence (DNA): TGTGCCAGCAGCGTCATTGGTGGCCCTGAAGCTTTCTTT.

This chain connects TRBV28 to TRBJ1-2, with TRBD1 matching 9 bases. The germline V gene has CDR1 MDHEN and CDR2 SYDVKM. The V and J ends lost 7 bases and 6 bases, in that order; junction bases with no gene match: 6. This CDR3 has 13 residues. CDR3 sequence reads: CASTRGQGDGYTF. As DNA, the CDR3 is TGTGCCAGCACCCGGGGACAGGGTGATGGCTACACCTTC.

The J gene is TRBJ1-5, the V gene TRBV9; 9 nucleotides line up with TRBD1. Germline V lookup: CDR1 SGDLS, CDR2 YYNGEE. V shed 4 bases and J 9 bases; nucleotides not matched to a gene: 8. This CDR3 is built from 14 residues. For the CDR3, the DNA is TGTGCCAGCAGCTCCGGGGACAGGGCAGGGCCCCAGCATTTT. It yields the protein CASSSGDRAGPQHF.

This rearrangement joins TRBV12-5 to TRBJ1-6; 8 bases are shared with TRBD1. The V gene end was trimmed by 5 bases and the J gene end by 9 bases; junction bases not matched to a gene: 6. The CDR3 spans 14 residues. Germline CDR1 and CDR2: LGHNT and FRNRAP. This chain's CDR3 is CASGRGTGSSPLHF. CDR3 nucleotide sequence: TGTGCTAGTGGTCGGGGGACAGGATCTTCACCCCTCCACTTT.

This chain links TRBV2 with TRBJ1-1; 9 bases agree with TRBD1. After removal of 6 bases from V and 5 bases from J, the junction contained 7 bases not matched to a gene. CDR1 and CDR2 (germline): SNHLY, FYNNEI. The CDR3 has 14 amino acids. This chain's CDR3 is CASSYRGRGTEAFF. DNA of the CDR3: TGTGCCAGCAGCTACAGGGGGCGGGGAACTGAAGCTTTCTTT.

This rearrangement joins TRBV7-9 to TRBJ1-4; 8 bases are a match to TRBD1. The V gene's germline CDR1 is SEHNR and CDR2 FQNEAQ (reference sequence). V lost 5 bases, J lost 10 bases, and 12 bases stayed unmatched. The CDR3 is made up of 15 amino acids. The CDR3 nucleotides read TGTGCCAGCAGCCCGCAGGGGGCGATGAACGGAAAACTGTTTTTT. Protein product: CASSPQGAMNGKLFF. Full variable domain (rest looked up from reference TRBV7-9 and TRBJ1-4): DTGVSQNPRHKITKRGQNVTFRCDPISEHNRLYWYRQTLGQGPEFLTYFQNEAQLEKSRLLSDRFSAERPKGSFSTLEIQRTEQGDSAMYLCASSPQGAMNGKLFFGSGTQLSVL.

CDR3 DNA: TGTGCCAGCAGCTCCCATACAGCCTCTGGAAACACCATATATTTT. Translating gives CASSSHTASGNTIYF. The chain combines TRBV7-2 with TRBJ1-3; D is unresolved. Germline CDR1 and CDR2: SGHTA and FQGNSA. CDR3 length: 15 residues. V was pared by 4 bases and J by 0 bases, with 10 bases between. Combining the CDR3 with reference TRBV7-2 and TRBJ1-3 gives the whole variable domain GAGVSQSPSNKVTEKGKDVELRCDPISGHTALYWYRQSLGQGLEFLIYFQGNSAPDKSGLPSDRFSAERTGGSVSTLTIQRTQQEDSAVYLCASSSHTASGNTIYFGEGSWLTVV.

The CDR3 DNA reads TGTGCCTGGAGTGTAAGGGGGAACACTGAAGCTTTCTTT. This sequence encodes CAWSVRGNTEAFF. The V gene is TRBV30, the J gene TRBJ1-1; D is perhaps TRBD1 (5 bases). V dropped 0 bases and J dropped 1 base, with 6 bases sitting between them. The CDR3 length is 13 residues. Germline assignment: CDR1 GTSNPN and CDR2 SVGIG (reference sequence).

The chain combines TRBV4-1 with TRBJ1-2; 7 bases are shared with TRBD1. This CDR3 spans 15 amino acids. Trimming took 1 base from V and 6 from J; bases not matched to a gene: 8. The germline gives CDR1 MGHRA, CDR2 YSYEKL. The CDR3 loop is CASSQVPGGGHGYTF. DNA of the CDR3: TGCGCCAGCAGCCAAGTCCCAGGGGGAGGACATGGCTACACCTTC.